This TCR beta chain was captured in a study of CD8+CD57+ T cells in acquired aplastic anemia. Findings and caveats of the study: Approximately 28 CD8+ CDR3 sequences were shared between patients and controls. Controls and patients did not differ significantly in CD8+ Simpson's diversity.

This clonotype has a handful of counts. Antigen specificity is unknown. Only patients with CD8+CD57+ cell expansion on flow cytometry were chosen for sequencing. Acquired aplastic anemia of severe grade affected all patients. Genomic DNA served as template for TCR beta VDJ and CDR3 profiling. Using its own MiXCR run on the reads, TCRdb lists one record per CDR3 protein. The sample comprises approximately 190,000 distinct CDR3 sequences, 40% to 50% of which are singletons, and around 8.8% rests with the top ten. The receptor comes from a human donor with aplastic anemia. The material sequenced was sorted CD4+, CD8+, or CD8+CD57+ T cells (not recorded which) from PBMCs.

CDR3 nucleotides: TGCAGTGCTACTAGCGGGGATGAGTACTTC. It encodes CSATSGDEYF. The gene calls are TRBV20-1 and TRBJ2-7; 9 bases fit TRBD2. The CDR3 is 10 residues long. The germline CDR1 and CDR2 sequences are DFQATT and SNEGSKA (reference sequence). The ends lost 4 bases at V and 11 bases at J; junction bases unmatched: 3.